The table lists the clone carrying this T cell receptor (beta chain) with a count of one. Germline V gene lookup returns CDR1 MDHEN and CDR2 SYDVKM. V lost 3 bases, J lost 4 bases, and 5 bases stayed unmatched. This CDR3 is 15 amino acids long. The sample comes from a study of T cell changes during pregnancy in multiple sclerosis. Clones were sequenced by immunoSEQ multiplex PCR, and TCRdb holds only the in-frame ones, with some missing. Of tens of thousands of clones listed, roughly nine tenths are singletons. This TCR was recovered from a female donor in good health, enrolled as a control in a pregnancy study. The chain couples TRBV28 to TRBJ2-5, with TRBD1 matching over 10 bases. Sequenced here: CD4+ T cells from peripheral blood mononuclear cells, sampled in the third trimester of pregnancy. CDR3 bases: TGTGCCAGCAGTTTCACGACAGGGGGCAGAGAGACCCAGTACTTC. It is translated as CASSFTTGGRETQYF. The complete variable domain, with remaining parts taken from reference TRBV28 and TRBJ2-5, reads DVKVTQSSRYLVKRTGEKVFLECVQDMDHENMFWYRQDPGLGLRLIYFSYDVKMKEKGDIPEGYSVSREKKERFSLILESASTNQTSMYLCASSFTTGGRETQYFGPGTRLLVL.